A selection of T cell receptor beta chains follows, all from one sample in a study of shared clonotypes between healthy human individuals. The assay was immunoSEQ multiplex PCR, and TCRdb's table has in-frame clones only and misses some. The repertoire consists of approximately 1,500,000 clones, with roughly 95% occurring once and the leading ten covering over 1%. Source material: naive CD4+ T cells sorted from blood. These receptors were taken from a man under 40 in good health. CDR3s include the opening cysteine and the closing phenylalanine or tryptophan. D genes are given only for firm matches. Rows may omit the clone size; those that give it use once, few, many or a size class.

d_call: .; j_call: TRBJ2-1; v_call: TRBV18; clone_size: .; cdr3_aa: CASSPHPAGYDEQFF; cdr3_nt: TGTGCCAGCTCACCACATCCAGCGGGTTACGATGAGCAGTTCTTC
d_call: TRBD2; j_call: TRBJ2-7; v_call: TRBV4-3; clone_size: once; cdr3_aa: CASSQYPGLAGDEQYF; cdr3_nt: TGCGCCAGCAGCCAATACCCGGGACTAGCGGGAGACGAGCAGTACTTC
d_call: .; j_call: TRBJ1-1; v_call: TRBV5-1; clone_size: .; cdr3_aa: CASSLDLLTEAFF; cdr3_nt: TGCGCCAGCAGCTTGGACTTGCTCACTGAAGCTTTCTTT
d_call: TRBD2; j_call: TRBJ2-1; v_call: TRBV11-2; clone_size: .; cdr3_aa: CASSLVAAGTSGRNNEQFF; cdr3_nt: TGTGCCAGCAGCTTAGTGGCGGCTGGGACTAGCGGGAGGAACAATGAGCAGTTCTTC
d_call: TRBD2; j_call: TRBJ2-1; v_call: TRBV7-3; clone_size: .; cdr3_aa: CASSLRGTSGRAGSYNEQFF; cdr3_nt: TGTGCCAGCAGCTTAAGAGGGACTAGCGGGAGGGCCGGCTCCTACAATGAGCAGTTCTTC
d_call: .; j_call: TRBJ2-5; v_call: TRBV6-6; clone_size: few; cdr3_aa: CASSSQETQYF; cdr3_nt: TGTGCCAGCAGTTCACAAGAGACCCAGTACTTC
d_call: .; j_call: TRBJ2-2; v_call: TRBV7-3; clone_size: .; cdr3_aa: CASSARSTGELFF; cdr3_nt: TGTGCCAGCAGCGCCAGGAGTACCGGGGAGCTGTTTTTT
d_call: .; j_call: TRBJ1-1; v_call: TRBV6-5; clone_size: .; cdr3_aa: CASSYSGVLDTEAFF; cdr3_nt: TGTGCCAGCAGTTACTCCGGGGTTTTGGACACTGAAGCTTTCTTT
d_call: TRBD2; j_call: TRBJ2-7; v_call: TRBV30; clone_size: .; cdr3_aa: CAWKGAGDNEQYF; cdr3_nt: TGTGCCTGGAAAGGGGCGGGAGATAACGAGCAGTACTTC
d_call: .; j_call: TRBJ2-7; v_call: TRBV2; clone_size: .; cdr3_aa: CASSGGHGGYEQYF; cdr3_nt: TGTGCCAGCAGCGGCGGACACGGCGGGTACGAGCAGTACTTC
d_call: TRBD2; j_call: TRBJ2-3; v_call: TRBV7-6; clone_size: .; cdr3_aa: CASSLARGLAGAFTQYF; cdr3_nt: TGTGCCAGCAGCTTAGCCCGGGGACTAGCGGGGGCCTTTACGCAGTATTTT
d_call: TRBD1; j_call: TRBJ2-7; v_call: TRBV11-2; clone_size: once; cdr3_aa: CASSLVGQGSYEQYF; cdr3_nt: TGTGCCAGCAGCTTAGTTGGACAGGGCTCCTACGAGCAGTACTTC
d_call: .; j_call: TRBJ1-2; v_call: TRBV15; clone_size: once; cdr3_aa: CATSPQGQTYGYTF; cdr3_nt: TGTGCCACCAGCCCTCAAGGGCAGACCTATGGCTACACCTTC